Sequencing of this TCR beta chain was carried out in a study of blood T cell repertoires in COVID-19. At the level of the study: Italy, Spain and the United States were the sources of the convalescent and acute COVID-19 samples. Sources were T cells, B-cell-depleted T cells, or PBMCs; the material itself was cDNA or gDNA.

In the original analysis: It was from reference gene primer amplification that nucleated cell counts were estimated. The repertoire was sequenced with immunoSEQ multiplex PCR; TCRdb's copy has only in-frame clones and lacks some. V, J and clone size are taken as reported in that table, and D and trimming were inferred from the DNA itself. This table has roughly 160,000 clones, roughly four fifths appearing once. The CDR3 covers 20 residues. Germline loops: CDR1 MDHEN, CDR2 SYDVKM. Trimming cost V 2 bases and J 0 bases; bases outside gene matches: 15. The V gene is TRBV28, the J gene TRBJ2-2, with TRBD1 matching over 7 bases. Sequencing input: PBMCs or T cells enriched from blood (not recorded which). This receptor was obtained from a man aged 50 to 60 who had recovered from COVID-19. Written as DNA, the CDR3 is TGTGCCAGCAGTTTACGCCTACAGGGGCCCCGAGGTTCGAACACCGGGGAGCTGTTTTTT. Translation: CASSLRLQGPRGSNTGELFF. Using reference TRBV28 and TRBJ2-2 for the parts outside the CDR3, the full variable domain is DVKVTQSSRYLVKRTGEKVFLECVQDMDHENMFWYRQDPGLGLRLIYFSYDVKMKEKGDIPEGYSVSREKKERFSLILESASTNQTSMYLCASSLRLQGPRGSNTGELFFGEGSRLTVL.